This record concerns one T cell receptor (beta chain) sequence. Profiling relied on immunoSEQ multiplex PCR, and the TCRdb table lists in-frame clones only, not all of them. The sample lists 60,000 to 75,000 clones; around 95% were seen once. With 8 bases removed from V and 3 bases from J, the gap between germline ends came to 11 bases. This CDR3 comprises 12 residues. The genes are TRBV12-3 or TRBV12-4 and TRBJ2-7; no clear D. The sequenced sample consisted of PBMCs. The receptor comes from a middle-aged man with rheumatoid arthritis. CDR3 in amino acids: CASGQAVYEQYF. DNA of the CDR3: TGTGCCAGCGGCCAAGCCGTCTACGAGCAGTACTTC.